A single sample gave rise to the 26 T cell receptor beta chains below, sequenced in a study of control samples from healthy donors and cancer patients. The assay was immunoSEQ multiplex PCR, and TCRdb's table has in-frame clones only and misses some. The sample holds roughly 88,000 clones, over 90% seen once. Sequencing was performed on blood. These receptors all come from a man aged 18 to 30 in good health.

The rearrangement joins TRBV30 to TRBJ2-1; TRBD2 matches 10 bases. Looked up from germline, CDR1 is GTSNPN and CDR2 is SVGIG (reference sequence). The CDR3 spans 14 residues. J gave up 7 bases and V 2 bases, and 5 bases lay outside the gene matches. The CDR3, as DNA: TGTGCCTGGAGTAGCGGGAGGGCCGAGAATGAGCAGTTCTTC. It encodes CAWSSGRAENEQFF.

This clone was seen a single time. For the CDR3, the DNA is TGTGCCAGCAGCGTAGTTGGGACGACCAACTATGGCTACACCTTC. Protein: CASSVVGTTNYGYTF. J is TRBJ1-2 and V is TRBV9, with D tentatively TRBD1 (5 bases). CDR3 length equals 15 residues. Trimming removed 0 bases at V and 2 bases at J, with 11 bases between. Germline values: CDR1 SGDLS, CDR2 YYNGEE.

The genes are TRBV5-1 and TRBJ2-7; D is tentatively TRBD1 or TRBD2 (5 bases each). The length of the CDR3 is 11 residues. The V and J ends lost 3 bases and 7 bases respectively, with 8 bases between them. Germline CDR1 is SGHRS and CDR2 is YFSETQ. CDR3 loop: CASSSGTEQYF. The CDR3 DNA reads as TGCGCCAGCAGCTCAGGGACGGAGCAGTACTTC.

The chain has TRBV3-1 (or the pseudogene TRBV3-2) and TRBJ1-4; D is unclear. CDR1 LGHDT and CDR2 YNNKEL come from the germline V gene (reference sequence). The CDR3 totals 12 residues. V was cut by 0 bases and J by 8 bases, with 4 bases left in between. As DNA, the CDR3 is TGTGCCAGCAGCCAAGAAAGGGAAAAACTGTTTTTT. The encoded protein is CASSQEREKLFF.

The J gene is TRBJ1-1, the V gene TRBV27, with a tentative D call TRBD1 (5 bases). V gave up 5 bases and J gave up 1 base, with 11 bases separating them. Germline V gives CDR1 MNHEY, CDR2 SMNVEV (reference sequence). The CDR3 extends over 14 amino acids. The CDR3: CASSTPGGNTEAFF. In DNA, the CDR3 is TGTGCCAGCAGTACCCCGGGGGGGAACACTGAAGCTTTCTTT.

The chain combines TRBV30 with TRBJ1-3, with D perhaps matching TRBD1 (6 bases). Germline lookup yields CDR1 GTSNPN and CDR2 SVGIG (reference sequence). V lost 3 bases, J lost 4 bases, and 13 bases lay in between. The CDR3 extends over 14 amino acids. CDR3 nucleotide sequence: TGTGCCTGGAGCGGGCAGGGGACGGGAAACACCATATATTTT. It yields the protein CAWSGQGTGNTIYF. Combining the CDR3 with reference TRBV30 and TRBJ1-3 gives the whole variable domain SQTIHQWPATLVQPVGSPLSLECTVEGTSNPNLYWYRQAAGRGLQLLFYSVGIGQISSEVPQNLSASRPQDRQFILSSKKLLLSDSGFYLCAWSGQGTGNTIYFGEGSWLTVV.

The rearrangement uses TRBV7-9 and TRBJ1-4, with D uncertain. This CDR3 comprises 14 residues. CDR1 and CDR2 from the germline V gene are SEHNR and FQNEAQ (reference sequence). V was trimmed by 5 bases and J by 7 bases, leaving 14 bases between them. The CDR3 DNA reads as TGTGCCAGCAGCAGCCCATTGCACGGTGAAAAACTGTTTTTT. Translated, it gives CASSSPLHGEKLFF.

The chain couples TRBV19 to TRBJ1-2; unclear D gene. CDR3 length equals 15 residues. The germline CDR1 and CDR2 sequences are LNHDA and SQIVND (reference sequence). V was clipped by 2 bases and J by 1 base, with 11 bases between them. In DNA, the CDR3 is TGTGCCAGTAGTATATCCAGACGGATTAACTATGGCTACACCTTC. Protein product: CASSISRRINYGYTF.

The chain is built from TRBV7-9 and TRBJ1-5; D unresolved. Germline CDR1 reads SEHNR; CDR2 reads FQNEAQ (reference sequence). V lost 0 bases to trimming and J lost 7 bases, with 4 bases between them. The CDR3 runs 12 residues. DNA of the CDR3: TGTGCCAGCAGCTTAGCTGGACAGCCCCAGCATTTT. Its translation is CASSLAGQPQHF.

The chain has TRBV7-2 and TRBJ1-5; D remains unclear. V lost 3 bases to trimming and J lost 5 bases, with 26 bases between them. Germline loops: CDR1 SGHTA, CDR2 FQGNSA. This CDR3 has 19 amino acids. CDR3 sequence reads: CASSFFPAEGNSLYQPQHF. CDR3 nucleotide sequence: TGTGCCAGCAGCTTTTTCCCCGCGGAGGGTAACTCACTTTATCAGCCCCAGCATTTT.

The chain couples TRBV2 to TRBJ2-4; a possible D gene is TRBD1 (5 bases). CDR1 is SNHLY, CDR2 FYNNEI, per germline. V dropped 2 bases and J dropped 2 bases, with 10 bases sitting between them. The CDR3 has 15 residues. The CDR3 nucleotides are TGTGCCAGCAGTGAAAGGGGCGGCACCAAAAACATTCAGTACTTC. It is translated as CASSERGGTKNIQYF. Full variable domain (missing parts from reference TRBV2 and TRBJ2-4): EPEVTQTPSHQVTQMGQEVILRCVPISNHLYFYWYRQILGQKVEFLVSFYNNEISEKSEIFDDQFSVERPDGSNFTLKIRSTKLEDSAMYFCASSERGGTKNIQYFGAGTRLSVL.

The V and J genes are TRBV6-5 and TRBJ2-2, with 8 bases that match TRBD1. Germline values: CDR1 MNHEY, CDR2 SVGAGI. The CDR3 runs to 14 residues. Losses at the gene ends were 6 bases for V and 5 bases for J; bases not matched to a gene: 5. The DNA of the CDR3 is TGTGCCAGCAGCAAGACAGGGGCAACCGGGGAGCTGTTTTTT. Translation gives CASSKTGATGELFF.

The chain has TRBV4-3 and TRBJ2-1, with 7 bases matching TRBD2. V was pared by 0 bases and J by 4 bases, with 15 bases of the junction left unmatched. The CDR3 runs 19 residues. In germline, CDR1 is LGHNA, CDR2 YSLEER. DNA for the CDR3: TGCGCCAGCAGCCAAGAGAGGCTAGCGGAATTCTCTATTTACAATGAGCAGTTCTTC. Protein: CASSQERLAEFSIYNEQFF.

This clone showed up just a few times. Here the CDR3 reads CASSQDRAYEQYF. CDR3 DNA sequence: TGTGCCAGCAGCCAAGACAGAGCCTACGAGCAGTACTTC. The chain recombines TRBV3-1 (or the pseudogene TRBV3-2) with TRBJ2-7; no definite D call. V was trimmed by 0 bases and J by 2 bases, leaving 5 bases between them. This CDR3 has 13 residues. The germline V gene encodes CDR1 LGHDT and CDR2 YNNKEL (reference sequence).

The V and J genes are TRBV5-1 and TRBJ2-3, with a possible D match to TRBD2 (5 bases). V lost 1 base, J lost 4 bases, and 19 bases lay in between. The CDR3 length is 17 residues. In germline, CDR1 is SGHRS, CDR2 YFSETQ. DNA for the CDR3: TGCGCCAGCAGCTTGAGGCCCGGGATCACTACGGCAGATACGCAGTATTTT. Encoded protein: CASSLRPGITTADTQYF. The whole variable domain, filled in from reference TRBV5-1 and TRBJ2-3, reads KAGVTQTPRYLIKTRGQQVTLSCSPISGHRSVSWYQQTPGQGLQFLFEYFSETQRNKGNFPGRFSGRQFSNSRSEMNVSTLELGDSALYLCASSLRPGITTADTQYFGPGTRLTVL.

The V and J genes are TRBV27 and TRBJ2-3; 11 nucleotides agree with TRBD2. This CDR3 contains 17 residues. With V trimmed by 5 bases and J by 2 bases, 9 bases remained unmatched. Looked up from germline, CDR1 is MNHEY and CDR2 is SMNVEV (reference sequence). CDR3 amino acids: CASSPFSGRGITDTQYF. CDR3 DNA: TGTGCCAGCAGTCCGTTTAGCGGGAGGGGGATCACAGATACGCAGTATTTT.

The V and J genes are TRBV19 and TRBJ1-3; TRBD1 is a possible D gene (6 bases). V gave up 1 base and J gave up 0 bases, with 10 bases separating them. Germline V gives CDR1 LNHDA, CDR2 SQIVND (reference sequence). The CDR3 is made up of 16 amino acids. The CDR3 loop is CASSIGDRFSGNTIYF. In DNA, the CDR3 is TGTGCCAGTAGTATAGGAGACAGGTTCTCTGGAAACACCATATATTTT.

J is TRBJ1-5 and V is TRBV20-1; a possible D gene is TRBD1 (5 bases). Trimming took 3 bases from V and 4 from J, leaving 10 bases between them. In germline, CDR1 is DFQATT, CDR2 SNEGSKA (reference sequence). This CDR3 has 13 residues. For the CDR3, the DNA is TGCAGTGCTAGTGAGGACATGAATCAGCCCCAGCATTTT. Protein: CSASEDMNQPQHF.

The chain carries TRBV29-1 and TRBJ2-7, with TRBD1 matching 9 bases. CDR1 is SQVTM, CDR2 ANQGSEA, per germline. The CDR3 runs 13 residues. Losses at the gene ends were 5 bases for V and 4 bases for J; bases not matched to a gene: 6. The CDR3 DNA is TGCAGCGTTCACCGGACAGGGGAATACGAGCAGTACTTC. Translating it yields CSVHRTGEYEQYF.

J is TRBJ2-3 and V is TRBV5-1; TRBD1 is a possible D gene (6 bases). Looked up from germline, CDR1 is SGHRS and CDR2 is YFSETQ. The CDR3 has 16 residues. The ends were cut back, 3 bases at V and 0 bases at J, with 14 bases in the middle. The DNA of the CDR3 is TGCGCCAGCAGCTCCGACGGGACACCGAGCACAGATACGCAGTATTTT. Its protein is CASSSDGTPSTDTQYF. The entire variable domain, with the rest obtained from reference TRBV5-1 and TRBJ2-3, is as follows: KAGVTQTPRYLIKTRGQQVTLSCSPISGHRSVSWYQQTPGQGLQFLFEYFSETQRNKGNFPGRFSGRQFSNSRSEMNVSTLELGDSALYLCASSSDGTPSTDTQYFGPGTRLTVL.

For this clone: It is unclear where the CDR3 begins or ends on the DNA, so no DNA is shown, and the CDR3 is as TCRdb lists it. This chain connects TRBV4-1 to TRBJ2-1; the D call of TRBD1 is as the table states it, not checked on the DNA. Germline CDR1 and CDR2: MGHRA and YSYEKL. Including both end residues, the CDR3 is 17 amino acids long. CDR3 protein: CASSQVGQGARMDARFF.

The rearrangement links TRBV4-1 to TRBJ2-1, with D hard to call. CDR1 is MGHRA and CDR2 is YSYEKL in the germline V gene. Deletions cut 1 base from V and 4 bases from J, with 5 bases between. The CDR3 covers 13 residues. The CDR3, as DNA: TGCGCCAGCAGCCAAGTCAGTTACAATGAGCAGTTCTTC. Its translation: CASSQVSYNEQFF.

The chain uses TRBV6-5 and TRBJ1-1; 8 nucleotides agree with TRBD1. With V trimmed by 0 bases and J by 4 bases, 4 bases remained unmatched. CDR1 is MNHEY and CDR2 is SVGAGI in the germline V gene. The CDR3 covers 15 residues. In DNA form, the CDR3 reads TGTGCCAGCAGTTACTCGAGACAGGGGAGCACTGAAGCTTTCTTT. Amino acids: CASSYSRQGSTEAFF.

The rearrangement joins TRBV2 to TRBJ2-2; TRBD2 agrees at 10 bases. Losses at the gene ends were 2 bases for V and 1 base for J; bases not matched to a gene: 4. The germline V gene has CDR1 SNHLY and CDR2 FYNNEI. The CDR3 is made up of 17 amino acids. CDR3 sequence (DNA): TGTGCCAGCAGTGAACTAGCGGGAGTGGTGAACACCGGGGAGCTGTTTTTT. Translation: CASSELAGVVNTGELFF.

The V gene is TRBV7-2, the J gene TRBJ2-3; no firm D call. From germline, CDR1 is SGHTA and CDR2 FQGNSA. V lost 6 bases and J 0 bases, leaving 19 bases between the germline ends. CDR3 size: 17 residues. CDR3 loop: CASRARETWGSTDTQYF. The CDR3 coding sequence is TGTGCCAGCAGGGCCCGCGAAACCTGGGGTAGCACAGATACGCAGTATTTT.

V and J are TRBV7-9 and TRBJ2-7; D unresolved. The CDR3 totals 13 residues. Germline-derived CDR1 and CDR2 are SEHNR and FQNEAQ (reference sequence). Trimming cost V 5 bases and J 5 bases, with 13 bases left between them. The CDR3 DNA is TGTGCCAGCAGCCAAAGCGCCGCCCACGAGCAGTACTTC. Translated, it gives CASSQSAAHEQYF.